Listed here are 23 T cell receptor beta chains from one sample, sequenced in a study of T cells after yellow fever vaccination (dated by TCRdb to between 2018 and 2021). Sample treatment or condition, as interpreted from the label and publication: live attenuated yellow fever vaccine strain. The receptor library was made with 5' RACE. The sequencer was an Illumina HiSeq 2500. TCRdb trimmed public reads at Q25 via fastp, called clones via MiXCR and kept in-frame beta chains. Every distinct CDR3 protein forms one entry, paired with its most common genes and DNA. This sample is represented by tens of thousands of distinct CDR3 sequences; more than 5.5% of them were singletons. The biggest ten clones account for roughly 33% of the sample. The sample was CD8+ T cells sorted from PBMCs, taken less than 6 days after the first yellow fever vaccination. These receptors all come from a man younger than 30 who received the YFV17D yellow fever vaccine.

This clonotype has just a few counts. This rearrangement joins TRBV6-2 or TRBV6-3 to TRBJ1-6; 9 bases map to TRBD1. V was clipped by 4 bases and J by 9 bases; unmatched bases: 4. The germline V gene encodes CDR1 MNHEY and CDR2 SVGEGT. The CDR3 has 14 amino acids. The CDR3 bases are TGTGCCAGCAGTTCAACAGGGGGCACTTCACCCCTCCACTTT. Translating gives CASSSTGGTSPLHF.

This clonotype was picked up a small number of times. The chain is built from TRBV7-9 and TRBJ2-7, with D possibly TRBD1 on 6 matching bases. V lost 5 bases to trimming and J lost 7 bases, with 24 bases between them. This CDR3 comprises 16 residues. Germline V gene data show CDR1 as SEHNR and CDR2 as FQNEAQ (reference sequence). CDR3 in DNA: TGTGCCAGCAGCCCCCCACATCCCCCTCAGGGGCAGGAGCAGTACTTC. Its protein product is CASSPPHPPQGQEQYF. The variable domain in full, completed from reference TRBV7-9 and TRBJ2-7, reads DTGVSQNPRHKITKRGQNVTFRCDPISEHNRLYWYRQTLGQGPEFLTYFQNEAQLEKSRLLSDRFSAERPKGSFSTLEIQRTEQGDSAMYLCASSPPHPPQGQEQYFGPGTRLTVT.

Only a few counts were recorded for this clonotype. The CDR3 loop reads CASSPAPGTGDPYEQYV. The CDR3 DNA sequence: TGTGCCAGCAGCCCGGCCCCCGGGACAGGGGATCCCTACGAGCAGTACGTC. The chain carries TRBV5-4 and TRBJ2-7; TRBD1 aligns across 10 bases. V was pared by 4 bases and J by 2 bases, with 12 bases of the junction left unmatched. CDR1 and CDR2 (germline): SGHNT, YYREEE (reference sequence). The CDR3 consists of 17 residues.

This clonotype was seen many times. As DNA, the CDR3 is TGCAGCGCGAGGCCAGAGGGGGGCACAGATACGCAGTATTTT. Its protein product is CSARPEGGTDTQYF. The V and J genes are TRBV29-1 and TRBJ2-3; weak D call: TRBD1 (6 bases). The CDR3 runs to 14 residues. Germline CDR1 is SQVTM and CDR2 is ANQGSEA. V was trimmed by 7 bases and J by 1 base, leaving 15 bases between them.

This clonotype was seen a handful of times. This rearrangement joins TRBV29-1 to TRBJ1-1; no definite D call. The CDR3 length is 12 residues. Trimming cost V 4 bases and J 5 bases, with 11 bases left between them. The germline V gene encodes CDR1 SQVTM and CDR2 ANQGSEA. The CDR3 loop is CSVAVHGTEAFF. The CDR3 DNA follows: TGCAGCGTTGCGGTCCATGGGACTGAAGCTTTCTTT.

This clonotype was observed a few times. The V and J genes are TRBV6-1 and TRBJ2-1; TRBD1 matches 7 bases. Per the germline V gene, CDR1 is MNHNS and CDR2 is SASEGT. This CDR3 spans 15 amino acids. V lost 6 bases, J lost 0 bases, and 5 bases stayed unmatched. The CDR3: CASSRQGYSYNEQFF. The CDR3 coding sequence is TGTGCCAGCAGCCGACAGGGTTACTCCTACAATGAGCAGTTCTTC.

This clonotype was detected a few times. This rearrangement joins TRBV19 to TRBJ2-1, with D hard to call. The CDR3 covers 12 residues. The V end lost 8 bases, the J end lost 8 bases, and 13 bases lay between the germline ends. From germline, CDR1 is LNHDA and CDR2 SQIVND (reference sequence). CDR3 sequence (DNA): TGTGCCAGTTCTCTTAGCTGGCATGAGCAGTTCTTC. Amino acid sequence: CASSLSWHEQFF.

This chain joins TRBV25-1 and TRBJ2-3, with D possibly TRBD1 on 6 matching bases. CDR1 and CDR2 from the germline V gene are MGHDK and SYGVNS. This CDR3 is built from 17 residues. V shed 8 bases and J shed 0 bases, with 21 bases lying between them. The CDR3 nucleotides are TGTGCCAGCGGTCAACACGAACAGGGTGCTAGCACAGATACGCAGTATTTT. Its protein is CASGQHEQGASTDTQYF.

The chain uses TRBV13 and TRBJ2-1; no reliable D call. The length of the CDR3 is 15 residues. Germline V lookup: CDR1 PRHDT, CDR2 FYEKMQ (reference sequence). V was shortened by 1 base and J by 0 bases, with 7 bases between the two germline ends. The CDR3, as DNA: TGTGCCAGCAGCTTAGACCGGAGCTCCTACAATGAGCAGTTCTTC. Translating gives CASSLDRSSYNEQFF. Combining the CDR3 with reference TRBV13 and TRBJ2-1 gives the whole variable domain AAGVIQSPRHLIKEKRETATLKCYPIPRHDTVYWYQQGPGQDPQFLISFYEKMQSDKGSIPDRFSAQQFSDYHSELNMSSLELGDSALYFCASSLDRSSYNEQFFGPGTRLTVL.

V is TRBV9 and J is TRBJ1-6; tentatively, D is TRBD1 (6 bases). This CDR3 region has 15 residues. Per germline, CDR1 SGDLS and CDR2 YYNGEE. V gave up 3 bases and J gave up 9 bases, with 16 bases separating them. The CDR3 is CASSGNPGEVSPLHF. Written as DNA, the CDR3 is TGTGCCAGCAGCGGAAACCCAGGGGAGGTTTCACCCCTCCACTTT.

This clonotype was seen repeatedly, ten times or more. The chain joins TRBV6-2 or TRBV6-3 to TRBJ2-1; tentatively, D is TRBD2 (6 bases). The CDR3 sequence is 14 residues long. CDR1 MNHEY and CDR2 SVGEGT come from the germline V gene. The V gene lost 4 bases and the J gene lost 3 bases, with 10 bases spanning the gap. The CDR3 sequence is CASSSEGIYNEQFF. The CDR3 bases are TGTGCCAGCAGTTCGGAGGGGATCTACAATGAGCAGTTCTTC.

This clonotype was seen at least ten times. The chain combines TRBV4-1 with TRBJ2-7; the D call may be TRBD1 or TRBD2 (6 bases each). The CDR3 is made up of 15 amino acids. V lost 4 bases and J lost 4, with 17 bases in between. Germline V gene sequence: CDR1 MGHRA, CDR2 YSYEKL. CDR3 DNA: TGCGCCAGCAGCCTTCGTGAGGGGGGTCGGTACGAGCAGTACGTC. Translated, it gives CASSLREGGRYEQYV.

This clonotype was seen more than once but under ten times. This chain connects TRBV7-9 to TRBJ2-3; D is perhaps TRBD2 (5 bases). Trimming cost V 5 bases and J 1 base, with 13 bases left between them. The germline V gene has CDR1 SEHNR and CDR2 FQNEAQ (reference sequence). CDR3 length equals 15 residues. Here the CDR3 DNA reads TGTGCCAGCAGCCAAGATATGCGGGGCACAGATACGCAGTATTTT. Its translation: CASSQDMRGTDTQYF.

Written as DNA, the CDR3 is TGTGCCAGCAGCCTAAGAACAGGCGATAGGGGTCAGCCCCAGCATTTT. Translation: CASSLRTGDRGQPQHF. The genes are TRBV5-5 and TRBJ1-5; D may be TRBD1 (5 bases). Germline CDR1 is SGHKS and CDR2 is YYEKEE (reference sequence). This CDR3 has 16 amino acids. Trimming stripped 4 bases from V and 6 bases from J, with 20 bases between.

The CDR3 nucleotides read TGTGCCAGCAGCTCAAGTAGGGGCCGGGTCTCAGATACGCAGTATTTT. Residues: CASSSSRGRVSDTQYF. The rearrangement joins TRBV11-2 to TRBJ2-3; D perhaps matches TRBD1 (5 bases). The germline CDR1 and CDR2 sequences are SGHAT and FQNNGV. Trimming pared 4 bases from V and 4 bases from J, leaving 18 bases between. The CDR3 sequence is 16 residues long.

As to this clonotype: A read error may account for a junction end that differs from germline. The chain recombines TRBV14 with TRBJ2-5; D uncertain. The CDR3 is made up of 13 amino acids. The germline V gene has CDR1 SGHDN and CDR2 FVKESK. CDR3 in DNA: TGTGCCAGCCGCCAAGTCATAGAAGAGACCCAGTACTTC. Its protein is CASRQVIEETQYF.

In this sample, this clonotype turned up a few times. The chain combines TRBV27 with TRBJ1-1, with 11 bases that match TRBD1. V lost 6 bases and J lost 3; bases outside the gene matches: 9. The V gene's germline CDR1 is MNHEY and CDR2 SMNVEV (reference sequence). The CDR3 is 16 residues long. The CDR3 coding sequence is TGTGCCAGCAGGGTTGGCCGGACAGGGGGCTACACTGAAGCTTTCTTT. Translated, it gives CASRVGRTGGYTEAFF.

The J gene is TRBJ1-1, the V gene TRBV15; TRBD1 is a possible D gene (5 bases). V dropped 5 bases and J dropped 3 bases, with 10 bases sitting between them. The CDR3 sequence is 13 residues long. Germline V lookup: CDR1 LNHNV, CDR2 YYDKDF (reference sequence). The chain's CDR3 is CATSSRVHTEAFF. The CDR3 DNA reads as TGTGCCACCAGCTCCAGGGTACACACTGAAGCTTTCTTT. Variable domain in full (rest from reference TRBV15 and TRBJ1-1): DAMVIQNPRYQVTQFGKPVTLSCSQTLNHNVMYWYQQKSSQAPKLLFHYYDKDFNNEADTPDNFQSRRPNTSFCFLDIRSPGLGDTAMYLCATSSRVHTEAFFGQGTRLTVV.

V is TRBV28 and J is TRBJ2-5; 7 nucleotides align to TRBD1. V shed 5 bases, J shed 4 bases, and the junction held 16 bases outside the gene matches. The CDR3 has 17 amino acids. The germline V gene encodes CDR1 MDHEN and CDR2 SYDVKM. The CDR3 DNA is TGTGCCAGCAGTCCCGGGACAGCCTTGAATCGGGGAGAGACCCAGTACTTC. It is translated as CASSPGTALNRGETQYF.

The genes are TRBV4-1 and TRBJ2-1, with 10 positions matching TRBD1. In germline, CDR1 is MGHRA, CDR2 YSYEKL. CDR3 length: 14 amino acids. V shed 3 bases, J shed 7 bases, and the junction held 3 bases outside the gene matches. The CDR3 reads CASSHGQGGNEQFF. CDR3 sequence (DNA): TGCGCCAGCAGCCACGGACAGGGGGGAAATGAGCAGTTCTTC.

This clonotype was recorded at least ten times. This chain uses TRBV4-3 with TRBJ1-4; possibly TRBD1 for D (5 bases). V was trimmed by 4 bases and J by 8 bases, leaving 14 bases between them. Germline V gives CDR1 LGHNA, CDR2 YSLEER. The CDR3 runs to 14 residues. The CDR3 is CASSPTRGWEKLFF. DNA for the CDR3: TGCGCCAGCAGCCCCACGCGGGGCTGGGAAAAACTGTTTTTT.

For the CDR3, the DNA is TGTGCCAGCAGCTTAGCCCCTTACGAGCAGTACTTC. Its translation: CASSLAPYEQYF. The rearrangement uses TRBV7-9 and TRBJ2-7; D gene unclear. Germline V gene lookup returns CDR1 SEHNR and CDR2 FQNEAQ (reference sequence). The CDR3 has 12 residues. V gave up 0 bases and J gave up 4 bases, with 4 bases separating them.

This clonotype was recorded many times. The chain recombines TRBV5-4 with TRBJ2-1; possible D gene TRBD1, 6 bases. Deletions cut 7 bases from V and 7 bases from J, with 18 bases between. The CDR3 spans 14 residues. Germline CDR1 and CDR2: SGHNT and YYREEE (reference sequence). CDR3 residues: CASFFGPGENEQFF. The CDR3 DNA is TGTGCCAGCTTTTTCGGCCCAGGGGAGAATGAGCAGTTCTTC.